These 5 T cell receptor beta chains originate from one sample sequenced in a study of CD8 T cells in Susac syndrome. RNA was extracted with the RNeasy kit, and a quantity of roughly 0.5 to 1 ug was reverse transcribed using random hexamers. TCRdb fed the immunoSEQ multiplex PCR reads into MiXCR, producing one record per CDR3 protein. This table has around 200,000 distinct CDR3 sequences, 95% appearing once. The sequencing sample was made of CD4+ T cells from PBMCs. All receptors come from a human donor with multiple sclerosis.

The chain has TRBV11-2 and TRBJ1-2; D not certain. Trimming took 4 bases from V and 4 from J, leaving 13 bases between them. Germline V lookup: CDR1 SGHAT, CDR2 FQNNGV. There are 14 residues in the CDR3. The CDR3, as DNA: TGTGCCAGCAGCTCCTCCGGTGGATTCTATGGCTACACCTTC. The encoded protein is CASSSSGGFYGYTF.

The genes are TRBV20-1 and TRBJ2-3; 7 bases fit TRBD2. With 0 bases clipped from V and 4 bases from J, the junction kept 4 bases outside the gene matches. The CDR3 is made up of 14 amino acids. Looked up from germline, CDR1 is DFQATT and CDR2 is SNEGSKA (reference sequence). Here the CDR3 reads CSARDALAADTQYF. As DNA, the CDR3 is TGCAGTGCTAGAGATGCGCTAGCGGCAGATACGCAGTATTTT.

The rearrangement uses TRBV12-3 or TRBV12-4 and TRBJ2-1, with D unclear. The V end lost 8 bases, the J end lost 3 bases, and 11 bases lay between the germline ends. The CDR3 runs to 13 residues. The CDR3 loop reads CASSRGFYNEQFF. The CDR3 DNA sequence: TGTGCCAGCTCTCGAGGTTTCTACAATGAGCAGTTCTTC.

This chain uses TRBV3-1 with TRBJ1-1, with D maybe TRBD1 (5 bases). V lost 3 bases and J lost 11, with 19 bases in between. Germline CDR1 is LGHDT and CDR2 is YNNKEL (reference sequence). The CDR3 extends over 14 amino acids. DNA of the CDR3: TGTGCCAGCAGCCAGTGGGGACGTCGGTCCTTGGCTTTCTTT. It translates to CASSQWGRRSLAFF.

V gene TRBV6-1 combines with J gene TRBJ2-2, with 9 bases lining up with TRBD1. The CDR3 covers 15 residues. V was clipped by 7 bases and J by 7 bases; unmatched bases: 10. Germline CDR1 reads MNHNS; CDR2 reads SASEGT. CDR3 sequence reads: CASIPGTGINGELFF. CDR3 DNA sequence: TGTGCCAGCATCCCCGGGACAGGGATCAACGGGGAGCTGTTTTTT.